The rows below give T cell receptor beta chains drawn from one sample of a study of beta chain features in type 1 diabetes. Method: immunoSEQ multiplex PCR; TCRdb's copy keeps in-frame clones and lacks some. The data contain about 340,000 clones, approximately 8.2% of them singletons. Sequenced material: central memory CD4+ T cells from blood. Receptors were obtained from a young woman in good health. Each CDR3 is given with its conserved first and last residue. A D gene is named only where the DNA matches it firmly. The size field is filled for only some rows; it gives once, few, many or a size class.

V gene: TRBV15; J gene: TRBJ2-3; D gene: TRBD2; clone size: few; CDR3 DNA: TGTGCCACCAGCAGAGATCTCGGGAGGCTCACAGATACGCAGTATTTT; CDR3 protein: CATSRDLGRLTDTQYF
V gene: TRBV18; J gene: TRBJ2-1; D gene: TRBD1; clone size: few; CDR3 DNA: TGTGCCAGCTCACGCTCGGGACAGGGGGCGCCGGGCGAGCAGTTCTTC; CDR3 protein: CASSRSGQGAPGEQFF
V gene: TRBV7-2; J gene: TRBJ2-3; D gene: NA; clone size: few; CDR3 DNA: TGTGCCAGCAGCCAACTCGTAAACCCTAGCACAGATACGCAGTATTTT; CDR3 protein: CASSQLVNPSTDTQYF
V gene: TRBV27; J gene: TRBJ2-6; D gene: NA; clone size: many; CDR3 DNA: TGTGCCAGCGGCATCTACGGGGCCAACGTCCTGACTTTC; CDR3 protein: CASGIYGANVLTF
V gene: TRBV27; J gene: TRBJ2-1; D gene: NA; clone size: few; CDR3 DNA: TGTGCCAGCAGCCTCGGAATTCCCTCCTACAATGAGCAGTTCTTC; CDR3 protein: CASSLGIPSYNEQFF
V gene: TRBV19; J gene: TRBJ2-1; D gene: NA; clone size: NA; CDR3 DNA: TGTGCCAGTAGACGAGGGAGGCAGGGACTCATTAGGGGGAATGAGCAGTTCTTC; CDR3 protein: CASRRGRQGLIRGNEQFF
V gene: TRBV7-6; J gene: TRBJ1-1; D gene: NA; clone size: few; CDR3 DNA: TGTGCCAGCAGCTCGGCGCCAGGGAACACTGAAGCTTTCTTT; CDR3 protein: CASSSAPGNTEAFF
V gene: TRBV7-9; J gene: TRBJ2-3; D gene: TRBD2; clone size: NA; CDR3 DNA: TGTGCCAGCAGCTCGGGACTAGCGGGCTTCACAGATACGCAGTATTTT; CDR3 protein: CASSSGLAGFTDTQYF
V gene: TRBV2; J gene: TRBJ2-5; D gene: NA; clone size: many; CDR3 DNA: TGTGCCAGCAGTGTGGAGACCCAGTACTTC; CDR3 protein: CASSVETQYF
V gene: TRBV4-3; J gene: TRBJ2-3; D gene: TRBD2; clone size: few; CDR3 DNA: TGCGCCAGCAGCCAAGATAGTATAGCGGGAGGGACAGATACGCAGTATTTT; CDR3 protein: CASSQDSIAGGTDTQYF
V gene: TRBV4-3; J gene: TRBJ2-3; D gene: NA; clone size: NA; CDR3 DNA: TGCGCCAGCAGCCAAGACGGTACTAGTGGGTTAGATACGCAGTATTTT; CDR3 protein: CASSQDGTSGLDTQYF
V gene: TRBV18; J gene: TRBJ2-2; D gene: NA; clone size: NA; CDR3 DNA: TGTGCCAGCTCGTACCAGTGGACGGGAGCTTTAGCCGGGGAGCTGTTTTTT; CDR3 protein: CASSYQWTGALAGELFF
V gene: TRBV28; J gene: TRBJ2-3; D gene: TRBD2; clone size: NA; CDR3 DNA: TGTGCCAGCAGTTTAGCGGGAGGGCCCCCAGATACGCAGTATTTT; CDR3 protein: CASSLAGGPPDTQYF
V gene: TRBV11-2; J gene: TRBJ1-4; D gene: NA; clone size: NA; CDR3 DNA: TGTGCCAGCAGCCCGGACCGACGGGAAAAACTGTTTTTT; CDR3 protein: CASSPDRREKLFF
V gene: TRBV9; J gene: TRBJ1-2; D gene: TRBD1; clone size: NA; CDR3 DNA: TGTGCCAGCAGCGCCGGTGGACAGGGAAGATATGGCTACACCTTC; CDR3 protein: CASSAGGQGRYGYTF
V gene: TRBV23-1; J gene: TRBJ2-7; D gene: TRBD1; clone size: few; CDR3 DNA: TGCGCCAGCAGTAGGACAGGGGACTACGAGCAGTACTTC; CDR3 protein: CASSRTGDYEQYF
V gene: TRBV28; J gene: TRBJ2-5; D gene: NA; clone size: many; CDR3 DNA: TGTGCCAGCAGTTTATTACAGGGAGGGGCCCAGTACTTC; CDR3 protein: CASSLLQGGAQYF
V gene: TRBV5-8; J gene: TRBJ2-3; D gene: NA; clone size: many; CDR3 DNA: TGTGCCAGCAGCTTGGTGGATACGCAGTATTTT; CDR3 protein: CASSLVDTQYF
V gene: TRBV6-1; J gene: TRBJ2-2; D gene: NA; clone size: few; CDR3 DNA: TGTGCCAGCAGTGAAGTGAAAACCGGGTTCAACACCGGGGAGCTGTTTTTT; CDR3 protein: CASSEVKTGFNTGELFF
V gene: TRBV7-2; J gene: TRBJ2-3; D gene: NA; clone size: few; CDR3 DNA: TGTGCCAGCAGCGCGGAAGTGGGACCCACAGATACGCAGTATTTT; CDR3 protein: CASSAEVGPTDTQYF
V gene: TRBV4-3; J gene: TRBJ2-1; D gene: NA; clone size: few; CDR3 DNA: TGCGCCAGCAGCCAAGATTACGGGAATTCCTACAATGAGCAGTTCTTC; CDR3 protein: CASSQDYGNSYNEQFF
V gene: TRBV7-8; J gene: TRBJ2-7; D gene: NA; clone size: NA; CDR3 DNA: TGTGCCAGCAGCTTAGTTCTCGGTGGAGTGGGCGGCTCCTACGAGCAGTACTTC; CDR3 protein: CASSLVLGGVGGSYEQYF
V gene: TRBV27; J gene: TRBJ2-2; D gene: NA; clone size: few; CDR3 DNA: TGTGCCAGCAGTATTCATCAGGGTGCCGGGGAGCTGTTTTTT; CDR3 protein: CASSIHQGAGELFF
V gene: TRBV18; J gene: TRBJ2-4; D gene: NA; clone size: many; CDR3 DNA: TGTGCCAGCTCACCACCTCCACTTGGAGACATTCAGTACTTC; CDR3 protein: CASSPPPLGDIQYF
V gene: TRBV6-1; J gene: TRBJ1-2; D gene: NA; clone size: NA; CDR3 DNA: TGTGCCAGCAGTGAAAGGGAAGACTATGGCTACACCTTC; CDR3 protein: CASSEREDYGYTF
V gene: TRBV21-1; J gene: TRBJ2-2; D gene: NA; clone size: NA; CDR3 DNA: TGTGCCAGCAGCCCCCAAGTGGTTTCGGAGGAGCTGTTTTTT; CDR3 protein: CASSPQVVSEELFF
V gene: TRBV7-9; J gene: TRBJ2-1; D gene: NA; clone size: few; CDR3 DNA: TGTGCCAGCAGCTTAGATGAGGAGCAGTTCTTC; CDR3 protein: CASSLDEEQFF
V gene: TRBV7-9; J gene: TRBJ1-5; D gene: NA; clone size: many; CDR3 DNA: TGTGCCAGCAGCTCCCGTGGGAGCAGGGGTGAGGGTCAGCCCCAGCATTTT; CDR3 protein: CASSSRGSRGEGQPQHF
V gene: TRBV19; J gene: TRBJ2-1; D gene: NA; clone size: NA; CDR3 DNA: TGTGCCAGTAGTATTGCGGGGCCGAACAATGAGCAGTTCTTC; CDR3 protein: CASSIAGPNNEQFF
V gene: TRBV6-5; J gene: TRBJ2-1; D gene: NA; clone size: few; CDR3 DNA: TGTGCCAGCAGTTACAAAGGGTTAACCTACAATGAGCAGTTCTTC; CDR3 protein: CASSYKGLTYNEQFF
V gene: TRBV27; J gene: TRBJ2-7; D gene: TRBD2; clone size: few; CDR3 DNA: TGTGCCAGCAGTTCACGCCAACGGACTAGCGGGAACTACGAGCAGTACTTC; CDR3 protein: CASSSRQRTSGNYEQYF
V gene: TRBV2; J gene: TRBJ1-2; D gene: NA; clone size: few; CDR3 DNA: TGTGCCAACATGGGGAACTATGGCTACACCTTC; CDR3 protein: CANMGNYGYTF
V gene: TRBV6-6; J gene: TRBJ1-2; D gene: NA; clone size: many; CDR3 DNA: TGTGCCAGCAAAAACCAGGGTCTGCTGGGCTACACCTTC; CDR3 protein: CASKNQGLLGYTF
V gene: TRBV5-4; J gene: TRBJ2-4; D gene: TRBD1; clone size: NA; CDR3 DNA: TGTGCCAGCAGCTCTTACCGGGACAGTAAAAACATTCAGTACTTC; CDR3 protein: CASSSYRDSKNIQYF
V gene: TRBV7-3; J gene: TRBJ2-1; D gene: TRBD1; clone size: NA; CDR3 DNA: TGTGCCAGCAGCGCGGGACAGGGAGTACGGTGTTTCTTC; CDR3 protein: CASSAGQGVRCFF
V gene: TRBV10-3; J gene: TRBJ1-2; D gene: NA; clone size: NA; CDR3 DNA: TGTGCCATCACCTCGGACAGCGTCGGCTATGGCTACACCTTC; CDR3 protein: CAITSDSVGYGYTF
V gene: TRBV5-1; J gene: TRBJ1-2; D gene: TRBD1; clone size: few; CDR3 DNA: TGCGCCAGCAGCGAGGGACAGCTTAGCTATGGCTACACCTTC; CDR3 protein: CASSEGQLSYGYTF
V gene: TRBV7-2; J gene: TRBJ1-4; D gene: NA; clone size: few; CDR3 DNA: TGTGCCAGCAGCTTAAAGGTTGTTGGGCTCCCCGGGGGAAAACTGTTTTTT; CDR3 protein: CASSLKVVGLPGGKLFF
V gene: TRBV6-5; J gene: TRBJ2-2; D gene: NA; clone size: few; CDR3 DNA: TGTGCCAGCAGTTACTCCCCACAGGTGGTCACCGGGGAGCTGTTTTTT; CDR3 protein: CASSYSPQVVTGELFF
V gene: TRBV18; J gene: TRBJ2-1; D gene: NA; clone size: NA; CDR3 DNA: TGTGCCAGCTCCCTATCGACAGTATACAATGAGCAGTTCTTC; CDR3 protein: CASSLSTVYNEQFF
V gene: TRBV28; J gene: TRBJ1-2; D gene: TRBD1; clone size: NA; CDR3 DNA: TGTGCCAGCAGTCCCCTGGGACAGCTCTATGGCTACACCTTC; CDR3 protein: CASSPLGQLYGYTF
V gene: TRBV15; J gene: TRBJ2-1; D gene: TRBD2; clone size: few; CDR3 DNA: TGTGCCACCAGCAGGCTAGCGGGAGGAGCGGACAATGAGCAGTTCTTC; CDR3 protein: CATSRLAGGADNEQFF
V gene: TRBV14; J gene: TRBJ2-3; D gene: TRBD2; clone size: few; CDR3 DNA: TGTGCCAGCAGCCCAATAGCGGGAGCTAGCACAGATACGCAGTATTTT; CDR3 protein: CASSPIAGASTDTQYF
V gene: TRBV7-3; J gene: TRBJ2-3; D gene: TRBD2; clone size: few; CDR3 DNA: TGTGCCAGCTCTAGCGGCTACACAGATACGCAGTATTTT; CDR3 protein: CASSSGYTDTQYF